A single sample gave rise to the 15 T cell receptor beta chains below, sequenced in a study of shared clonotypes between healthy human individuals. Measured with immunoSEQ multiplex PCR; TCRdb has only the in-frame clones, and not every one. The table includes about 1 million clones, about three quarters detected once. Sequencing was carried out using memory CD4+ T cells sorted from blood. This sample's subset: CD45RA-negative fraction. These receptor sequences come from a man younger than 30 in good health.

On this clone: Other DNA sequences of this sample code for an identical CDR3. V gene TRBV7-9 combines with J gene TRBJ2-5, with no clear D. V was trimmed by 0 bases and J by 5 bases, leaving 1 base between them. Germline V gives CDR1 SEHNR, CDR2 FQNEAQ (reference sequence). CDR3 length: 11 residues. The CDR3 bases are TGTGCCAGCAGCTTAGCTGAGACCCAGTACTTC. This translates into CASSLAETQYF.

V is TRBV5-4 and J is TRBJ2-3; no clear D. The CDR3 runs to 14 residues. CDR1 is SGHNT and CDR2 is YYREEE in the germline V gene (reference sequence). V lost 3 bases to trimming and J lost 3 bases, with 11 bases between them. The CDR3 sequence is CASSSGQRTDTQYF. As DNA, the CDR3 is TGTGCCAGCAGCTCTGGTCAACGAACAGATACGCAGTATTTT.

The chain recombines TRBV19 with TRBJ1-2; no clear D. The CDR3 runs to 13 residues. V was clipped by 3 bases and J by 2 bases, with 7 bases between them. Germline V gives CDR1 LNHDA, CDR2 SQIVND (reference sequence). Written as DNA, the CDR3 is TGTGCCAGTAGTATTGGCAGGAACTATGGCTACACCTTC. As protein: CASSIGRNYGYTF.

This chain uses TRBV10-1 with TRBJ1-4, with TRBD1 identical over 7 bases. Germline V gene data show CDR1 as WNHNN and CDR2 as SYGVQD (reference sequence). J was trimmed by 8 bases and V by 3 bases; bases with no gene match: 3. This CDR3 comprises 13 residues. In DNA, the CDR3 is TGCGCCAGCAGTGACGGACAGGACGAAAAACTGTTTTTT. Protein: CASSDGQDEKLFF.

J is TRBJ2-6 and V is TRBV5-4; D gene unclear. The CDR3 loop spans 15 amino acids. In germline, CDR1 is SGHNT, CDR2 YYREEE (reference sequence). Trimming removed 3 bases at V and 1 base at J, with 8 bases between. CDR3 in DNA: TGTGCCAGCAGCTCTAGGGATTCTGGGGCCAACGTCCTGACTTTC. Translation gives CASSSRDSGANVLTF.

This clone was seen a single time. This chain uses TRBV6-6 with TRBJ1-5; D call uncertain. V was shortened by 0 bases and J by 3 bases, with 6 bases between the two germline ends. CDR1 is MNHNY, CDR2 SVGAGI, per germline (reference sequence). This CDR3 comprises 14 residues. The DNA for the CDR3 is TGTGCCAGCAGTTACTCGGAGGACAATCAGCCCCAGCATTTT. Translated, it gives CASSYSEDNQPQHF.

The J gene is TRBJ2-5, the V gene TRBV5-1; D may be TRBD2 (5 bases). Between the trimmed V and J ends, which lost 4 bases and 5 bases, there was a span of 12 bases. There are 13 residues in the CDR3. Germline V gene lookup returns CDR1 SGHRS and CDR2 YFSETQ. DNA for the CDR3: TGCGCCAGCAGCGTGAATACGGGGGAGACCCAGTACTTC. It specifies CASSVNTGETQYF. Supplemented by reference TRBV5-1 and TRBJ2-5, the full variable domain reads KAGVTQTPRYLIKTRGQQVTLSCSPISGHRSVSWYQQTPGQGLQFLFEYFSETQRNKGNFPGRFSGRQFSNSRSEMNVSTLELGDSALYLCASSVNTGETQYFGPGTRLLVL.

Note on this clone: The sample has other DNA sequences that encode this CDR3 too. The chain links TRBV27 to TRBJ1-2; D remains ambiguous. The germline gives CDR1 MNHEY, CDR2 SMNVEV (reference sequence). V dropped 6 bases and J dropped 0 bases, with 14 bases sitting between them. The CDR3 is 15 amino acids. The CDR3 DNA is TGTGCCAGCAGCCTTAGGCCAGGAGCTAACTATGGCTACACCTTC. Protein product: CASSLRPGANYGYTF.

To note about this clone: This same CDR3 is encoded by further DNA sequences in the sample. The CDR3 loop reads CASSLGYTDTQYF. CDR3 bases: TGTGCCAGCAGCTTAGGATACACAGATACGCAGTATTTT. This chain uses TRBV7-2 with TRBJ2-3; unclear D gene. This CDR3 is 13 amino acids long. Trimming stripped 1 base from V and 2 bases from J, with 4 bases between. Per the germline V gene, CDR1 is SGHTA and CDR2 is FQGNSA.

As regards this clone: The same CDR3 is also encoded by other DNA sequences in this sample. This chain uses TRBV18 with TRBJ1-1, with no clear D. Trimming took 4 bases from V and 1 from J, leaving 7 bases between them. The CDR3 covers 13 residues. Germline CDR1 and CDR2: KGHSH and LQKENI. The CDR3 bases are TGTGCCAGCTCACTGGGAGGGAACACTGAAGCTTTCTTT. Protein product: CASSLGGNTEAFF.

The V and J genes are TRBV30 and TRBJ2-3, with unresolved D. The CDR3 length is 11 residues. Between the trimmed V and J ends, which lost 3 bases and 6 bases, there was a span of 7 bases. Per germline, CDR1 GTSNPN and CDR2 SVGIG (reference sequence). The CDR3 is CAWSRLDTQYF. Here the CDR3 DNA reads TGTGCCTGGAGCCGACTGGATACGCAGTATTTT.

This clone was found once. The chain recombines TRBV30 with TRBJ1-4, with a weak D call TRBD1 (6 bases). Germline lookup yields CDR1 GTSNPN and CDR2 SVGIG (reference sequence). The CDR3 is 14 amino acids. Trimming pared 4 bases from V and 3 bases from J, leaving 12 bases between. The CDR3 DNA sequence: TGTGCCTGGACCAGGGACATGGCTAATGAAAAACTGTTTTTT. Protein sequence: CAWTRDMANEKLFF.

V usage is TRBV5-1 and J usage is TRBJ1-1, with unresolved D. The CDR3 is 14 amino acids. Germline CDR1 and CDR2: SGHRS and YFSETQ. V was trimmed by 4 bases and J by 4 bases, leaving 14 bases between them. The CDR3 spells CASSGSARGTEAFF. The DNA for the CDR3 is TGCGCCAGCAGCGGCTCTGCCCGGGGCACTGAAGCTTTCTTT.

V gene TRBV7-6 combines with J gene TRBJ2-7, with 9 nucleotides matching TRBD1. Unmatched junction bases numbered 20, after V lost 5 bases and J lost 3 bases. CDR3 length: 19 residues. Germline loops: CDR1 SGHVS, CDR2 FNYEAQ. The DNA of the CDR3 is TGTGCCAGCAGCCAAGCGCCTCTTTTAGGACAGGGGAAATACTACGAGCAGTACTTC. Protein product: CASSQAPLLGQGKYYEQYF.

The rearrangement links TRBV14 to TRBJ2-2, with 10 bases matching TRBD1. With 4 bases clipped from V and 6 bases from J, the junction kept 11 bases outside the gene matches. This CDR3 has 17 amino acids. CDR1 is SGHDN, CDR2 FVKESK, per germline. The CDR3 nucleotides read TGTGCCAGCAGCCCACCACCCGGGACAGGGGCCCCCGGGGAGCTGTTTTTT. Translating gives CASSPPPGTGAPGELFF. The full variable domain, with the rest looked up from reference TRBV14 and TRBJ2-2, is EAGVTQFPSHSVIEKGQTVTLRCDPISGHDNLYWYRRVMGKEIKFLLHFVKESKQDESGMPNNRFLAERTGGTYSTLKVQPAELEDSGVYFCASSPPPGTGAPGELFFGEGSRLTVL.